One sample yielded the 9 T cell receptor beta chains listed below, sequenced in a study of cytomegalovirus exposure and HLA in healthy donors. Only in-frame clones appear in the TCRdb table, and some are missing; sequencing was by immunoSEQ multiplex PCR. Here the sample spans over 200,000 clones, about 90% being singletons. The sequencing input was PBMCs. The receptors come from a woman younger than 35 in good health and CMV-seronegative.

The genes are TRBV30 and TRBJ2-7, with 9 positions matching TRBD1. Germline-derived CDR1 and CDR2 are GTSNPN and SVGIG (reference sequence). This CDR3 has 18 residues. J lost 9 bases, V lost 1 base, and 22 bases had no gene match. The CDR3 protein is CAWSGRTREPGQGPVQYF. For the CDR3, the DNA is TGTGCCTGGAGTGGCCGAACGCGAGAACCGGGACAGGGACCGGTGCAGTACTTC.

CDR3: CASSLVDRVQDEQFF. CDR3 in DNA: TGTGCCAGCAGCTTGGTGGACAGGGTACAGGATGAGCAGTTCTTC. This chain links TRBV5-4 with TRBJ2-1; TRBD1 aligns across 8 bases. The CDR3 runs to 15 residues. Unmatched junction bases numbered 7, after V lost 0 bases and J lost 8 bases. Germline V CDR1 and CDR2: SGHNT, YYREEE (reference sequence).

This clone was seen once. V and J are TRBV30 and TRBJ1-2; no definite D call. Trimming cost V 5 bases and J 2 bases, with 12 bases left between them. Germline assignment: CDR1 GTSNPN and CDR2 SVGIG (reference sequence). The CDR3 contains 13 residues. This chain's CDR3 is CAWAASRNYGYTF. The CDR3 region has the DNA TGTGCCTGGGCGGCGAGCAGAAACTATGGCTACACCTTC.

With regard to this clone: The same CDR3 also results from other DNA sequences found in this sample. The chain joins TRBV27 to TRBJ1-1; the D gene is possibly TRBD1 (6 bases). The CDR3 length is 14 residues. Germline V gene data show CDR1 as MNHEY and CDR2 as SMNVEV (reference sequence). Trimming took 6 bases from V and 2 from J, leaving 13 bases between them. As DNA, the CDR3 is TGTGCCAGCAGCCTCTCCAGGGGTAACACTGAAGCTTTCTTT. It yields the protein CASSLSRGNTEAFF.

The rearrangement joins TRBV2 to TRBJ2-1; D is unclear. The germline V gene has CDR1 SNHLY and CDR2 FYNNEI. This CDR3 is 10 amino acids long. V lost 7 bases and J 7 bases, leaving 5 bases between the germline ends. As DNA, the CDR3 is TGTGCCAGCAACGGGAATGAGCAGTTCTTC. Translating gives CASNGNEQFF. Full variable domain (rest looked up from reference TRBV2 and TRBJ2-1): EPEVTQTPSHQVTQMGQEVILRCVPISNHLYFYWYRQILGQKVEFLVSFYNNEISEKSEIFDDQFSVERPDGSNFTLKIRSTKLEDSAMYFCASNGNEQFFGPGTRLTVL.

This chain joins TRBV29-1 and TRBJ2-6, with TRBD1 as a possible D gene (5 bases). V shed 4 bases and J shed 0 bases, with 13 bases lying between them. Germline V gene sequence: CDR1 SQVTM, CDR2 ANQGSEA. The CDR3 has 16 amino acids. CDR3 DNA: TGCAGCGTTGTTAGCAGGGTAACCTCTGGGGCCAACGTCCTGACTTTC. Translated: CSVVSRVTSGANVLTF.

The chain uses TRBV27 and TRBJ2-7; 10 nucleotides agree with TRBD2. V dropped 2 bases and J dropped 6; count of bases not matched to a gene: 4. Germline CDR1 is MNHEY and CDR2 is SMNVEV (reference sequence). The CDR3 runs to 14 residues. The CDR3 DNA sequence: TGTGCCAGCAGTTTAAGCGGGAGGGTCCTCGAGCAGTACTTC. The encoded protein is CASSLSGRVLEQYF.

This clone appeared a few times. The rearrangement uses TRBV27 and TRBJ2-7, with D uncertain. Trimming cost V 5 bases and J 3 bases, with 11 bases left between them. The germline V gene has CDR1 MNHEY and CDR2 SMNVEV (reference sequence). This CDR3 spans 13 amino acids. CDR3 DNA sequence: TGTGCCAGCAGTCCTCTTTGGAGCTACGAGCAGTACTTC. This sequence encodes CASSPLWSYEQYF.

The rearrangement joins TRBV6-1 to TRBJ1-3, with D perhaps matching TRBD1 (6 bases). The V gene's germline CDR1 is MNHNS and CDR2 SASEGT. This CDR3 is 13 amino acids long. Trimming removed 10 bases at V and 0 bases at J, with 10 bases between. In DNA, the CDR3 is TGTGCCACCGAACAGGGCTCTGGAAACACCATATATTTT. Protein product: CATEQGSGNTIYF.